This T cell receptor beta chain derives from a study of blood T cells in healthy people across ages. Study-wide points: The study could not conclusively compare naive and antigen-experienced cells, given its unsorted PBMCs.

The CDR3 is 17 amino acids. Looked up from germline, CDR1 is SGHDT and CDR2 is YYEEEE. The ends lost 2 bases at V and 1 base at J; junction bases unmatched: 9. Through a sample-barcoded 5' primer and a J-beta primer mix, a second PCR was run for roughly 6 to 11 cycles. TCRdb redid the calling of the 5' RACE reads with MiXCR, one entry per CDR3 protein. The sample lists some 790,000 distinct CDR3 sequences, under 35% occurring once. This clonotype was observed at least ten times. Its antigen is unidentified. Individuals who donated were healthy Caucasians from Russia aged roughly 6 to 100. This sequence joins TRBV5-6 and TRBJ2-7, with 10 bases matching TRBD1. The receptor was isolated from a woman aged 80 or older in good health. The sequencing sample was made of blood. The CDR3 loop reads CASSFGTGVFTSYEQYF. CDR3 nucleotide sequence: TGTGCCAGCAGCTTCGGGACAGGGGTTTTCACTTCCTACGAGCAGTACTTC.